One and the same sample provided the 16 T cell receptor beta chains below, sequenced in a study of blood T cell repertoires in COVID-19. The data were produced by immunoSEQ multiplex PCR, yet TCRdb's version contains in-frame clones alone and is incomplete. This sample carries about 150,000 clones, 65% to 85% of them seen once, and the ten largest clones take 5.8%. The sequencing sample was made of PBMCs or T cells enriched from blood (not recorded which). The receptors originated from a woman between 45 and 60 years old who had been exposed to COVID-19.

The chain uses TRBV28 and TRBJ1-3; the D gene is possibly TRBD1 (6 bases). The V gene's germline CDR1 is MDHEN and CDR2 SYDVKM. Trimming cost V 5 bases and J 7 bases, with 21 bases left between them. The CDR3 covers 16 residues. CDR3 in DNA: TGTGCCAGCAGTCCTGAGACAGGCCGTAGCGCGAACACCATATATTTT. It specifies CASSPETGRSANTIYF.

The chain combines TRBV5-6 with TRBJ2-5, with 8 nucleotides matching TRBD2. The junction had 6 bases not matched to a gene; V was cut back by 10 bases and J by 1 base. CDR1 is SGHDT and CDR2 is YYEEEE in the germline V gene. The CDR3 contains 13 residues. CDR3 in DNA: TGTGCCGCGGGGGGAGGGCGCCAAGAGACCCAGTACTTC. It yields the protein CAAGGGRQETQYF. The full variable domain, in which reference TRBV5-6 and TRBJ2-5 provide the parts outside the CDR3, is DAGVTQSPTHLIKTRGQQVTLRCSPKSGHDTVSWYQQALGQGPQFIFQYYEEEERQRGNFPDRFSGHQFPNYSSELNVNALLLGDSALYLCAAGGGRQETQYFGPGTRLLVL.

CDR3 sequence (DNA): TGTGCCAGCAGCGTCGCAGGGTCCTACGAGCAGTACTTC. It codes for CASSVAGSYEQYF. This chain joins TRBV9 and TRBJ2-7; possibly TRBD1 for D (5 bases). Germline assignment: CDR1 SGDLS and CDR2 YYNGEE. The V end lost 2 bases, the J end lost 1 base, and 7 bases lay between the germline ends. The CDR3 has 13 residues. The complete variable domain, with remaining parts taken from reference TRBV9 and TRBJ2-7, reads DSGVTQTPKHLITATGQRVTLRCSPRSGDLSVYWYQQSLDQGLQFLIQYYNGEERAKGNILERFSAQQFPDLHSELNLSSLELGDSALYFCASSVAGSYEQYFGPGTRLTVT.

The chain is built from TRBV7-2 and TRBJ2-5, with 8 bases matching TRBD2. Germline CDR1 is SGHTA and CDR2 is FQGNSA. The CDR3 loop spans 14 amino acids. V lost 5 bases and J lost 4; bases outside the gene matches: 6. CDR3 in DNA: TGTGCCAGCAGCAAACGGGGGGGCTTAGAGACCCAGTACTTC. It is translated as CASSKRGGLETQYF.

This sequence joins TRBV6-5 and TRBJ2-7, with 8 positions matching TRBD1. Per the germline V gene, CDR1 is MNHEY and CDR2 is SVGAGI. The CDR3 has 14 residues. V gave up 7 bases and J gave up 0 bases; unmatched junction bases: 5. The CDR3 region has the DNA TGTGCCAGCACTAGACAGGGGACCTCCTACGAGCAGTACTTC. Residues: CASTRQGTSYEQYF.

The rearrangement links TRBV5-1 to TRBJ2-1, with 7 bases matching TRBD2. CDR1 and CDR2 (germline): SGHRS, YFSETQ. CDR3 size: 13 residues. Trimming removed 7 bases from V and 7 bases from J; junction bases left unmatched: 8. The CDR3 bases are TGCGCCAGCGCGAGAGCGGGATTGAATGAGCAGTTCTTC. Encoded protein: CASARAGLNEQFF. The complete variable domain, with remaining parts taken from reference TRBV5-1 and TRBJ2-1, reads KAGVTQTPRYLIKTRGQQVTLSCSPISGHRSVSWYQQTPGQGLQFLFEYFSETQRNKGNFPGRFSGRQFSNSRSEMNVSTLELGDSALYLCASARAGLNEQFFGPGTRLTVL.

V is TRBV5-4 and J is TRBJ1-6; 9 bases match TRBD1. Germline assignment: CDR1 SGHNT and CDR2 YYREEE (reference sequence). With V trimmed by 4 bases and J by 7 bases, 9 bases remained unmatched. CDR3 length equals 16 residues. CDR3 coding DNA: TGTGCCAGCAGCGTAGGACAGGGGCTGGGCAATTCACCCCTCCACTTT. This encodes CASSVGQGLGNSPLHF. The complete variable domain, with remaining parts taken from reference TRBV5-4 and TRBJ1-6, reads ETGVTQSPTHLIKTRGQQVTLRCSSQSGHNTVSWYQQALGQGPQFIFQYYREEENGRGNFPPRFSGLQFPNYSSELNVNALELDDSALYLCASSVGQGLGNSPLHFGNGTRLTVT.

The V and J genes are TRBV11-2 and TRBJ2-5; TRBD2 matches at 10 bases. CDR1 is SGHAT, CDR2 FQNNGV, per germline. J was trimmed by 3 bases and V by 3 bases; bases with no gene match: 13. CDR3 size: 18 residues. The CDR3 sequence: CASSFNTGSGTSEETQYF. The CDR3, as DNA: TGTGCCAGCAGCTTCAACACAGGTTCCGGGACTAGCGAAGAGACCCAGTACTTC.

The chain carries TRBV5-1 and TRBJ2-5, with unresolved D. Germline CDR1 reads SGHRS; CDR2 reads YFSETQ. The V end lost 0 bases, the J end lost 2 bases, and 8 bases lay between the germline ends. The CDR3 has 14 amino acids. CDR3 nucleotide sequence: TGCGCCAGCAGCTTGGGTACAGCTCAAGAGACCCAGTACTTC. It codes for CASSLGTAQETQYF.

The V gene is TRBV5-5, the J gene TRBJ2-5; the D gene is possibly TRBD2 (5 bases). Trimming removed 0 bases from V and 1 base from J, with 13 bases in between. The germline CDR1 and CDR2 sequences are SGHKS and YYEKEE (reference sequence). CDR3 length: 16 residues. CDR3 DNA sequence: TGTGCCAGCAGCTTGGCCGGCGGGCCTCCCCAAGAGACCCAGTACTTC. Amino acid sequence: CASSLAGGPPQETQYF.

This clone was counted a few times. The J gene is TRBJ1-6, the V gene TRBV3-1 (or the pseudogene TRBV3-2); D is perhaps TRBD1 (6 bases). This CDR3 has 16 residues. Germline loops: CDR1 LGHDT, CDR2 YNNKEL (reference sequence). The V end was cut by 6 bases, the J end by 1 base, with 13 bases between. CDR3: CASRPGQSSYNSPLHF. DNA of the CDR3: TGTGCCAGCAGACCTGGACAGTCATCCTATAATTCACCCCTCCACTTT.

This CDR3 is CAISVDRGYEQYF. CDR3 in DNA: TGTGCCATCAGTGTGGATCGGGGCTACGAGCAGTACTTC. The chain couples TRBV10-3 to TRBJ2-7; the D gene is possibly TRBD2 (5 bases). The V end was cut by 4 bases, the J end by 3 bases, with 10 bases between. The CDR3 length is 13 residues. Per germline, CDR1 ENHRY and CDR2 SYGVKD.

V gene TRBV5-1 combines with J gene TRBJ1-1, with 7 bases fitting TRBD1. The CDR3 totals 16 residues. The V gene's germline CDR1 is SGHRS and CDR2 YFSETQ. Losses at the gene ends were 3 bases for V and 0 bases for J; bases not matched to a gene: 8. The chain's CDR3 is CASSSTGAAMNTEAFF. The CDR3 region has the DNA TGCGCCAGCAGCTCTACAGGGGCCGCTATGAACACTGAAGCTTTCTTT.

J is TRBJ2-1 and V is TRBV6-4; 8 positions match TRBD2. The CDR3 is 15 amino acids. The V and J ends lost 0 bases and 7 bases, in that order; junction bases with no gene match: 5. Germline CDR1 is MRHNA and CDR2 is SNTAGT. The CDR3 here is CASSDSAGGSNEQFF. The CDR3 DNA is TGTGCCAGCAGTGACTCTGCGGGGGGCTCAAATGAGCAGTTCTTC.

The rearrangement links TRBV9 to TRBJ2-7, with 7 bases aligning to TRBD2. J lost 2 bases, V lost 0 bases, and 5 bases had no gene match. Per the germline V gene, CDR1 is SGDLS and CDR2 is YYNGEE. The CDR3 runs 15 residues. The CDR3 region has the DNA TGTGCCAGCAGCGTAGAACCTAGCGGAACCTACGAGCAGTACTTC. It translates to CASSVEPSGTYEQYF.

V gene TRBV6-2 or TRBV6-3 combines with J gene TRBJ1-5, with D possibly matching TRBD1 (6 bases). V was cut by 0 bases and J by 6 bases, with 15 bases left in between. The CDR3 is 16 amino acids. The germline V gene has CDR1 MNHEY and CDR2 SVGEGT. The CDR3 spells CASSYSRGKVGQPQHF. The DNA of the CDR3 is TGTGCCAGCAGTTACTCCAGGGGAAAAGTCGGTCAGCCCCAGCATTTT.